Listed below are T cell receptor beta chains from one sample, sequenced in a study of CD8 T cells in ankylosing spondylitis. MiXCR, applied by TCRdb to the 5' RACE reads, yields one record per CDR3 protein. The sample consists of around 330,000 distinct CDR3 sequences, approximately 10% of them appearing once. Source material: blood, either unsorted or a sorted T cell fraction (not recorded which). The receptor set was obtained from a female donor with ankylosing spondylitis or in good health (not recorded which). CDR3s include the opening cysteine and the closing phenylalanine or tryptophan. The D gene is left open where the match is weak. Where a row states a size, it is once, few, many or the class of an expanded clone; other rows omit it.

>14|TRBJ2-7|TRBD1|few|TRBV12-3/TRBV12-4
TGTGCCAGCAGTCCAGTGGGACAGCTTTACGAGCAGTACTTC
CASSPVGQLYEQYF
>16|TRBJ2-3|.|many|TRBV12-3/TRBV12-4
TGTGCCAGCAGTTTGCGCGCGGGGACTAGCACAGATACGCAGTATTTT
CASSLRAGTSTDTQYF
>14|TRBJ2-7|.|many|TRBV29-1
TGCAGCGTTGAGGGCCAAACAGGGAGATACGAGCAGTACTTC
CSVEGQTGRYEQYF
>15|TRBJ2-3|.|many|TRBV5-1
TGCGCCAGCAGCTTGTTGGGATTTAGCACAGATACGCAGTATTTT
CASSLLGFSTDTQYF
>15|TRBJ1-4|.|few|TRBV12-3/TRBV12-4
TGTGCCAGCAGTTGGAAGTCAGCAACTAATGAAAAACTGTTTTTT
CASSWKSATNEKLFF
>16|TRBJ2-6|.|.|TRBV5-1
TGCGCCAGCAGCAGATTCGAGTCCTCTGGGGCCAACGTCCTGACTTTC
CASSRFESSGANVLTF
>12|TRBJ1-2|.|many|TRBV5-1
TGCGCCAGCAGCTTGGACAGGGATGGCTACACCTTC
CASSLDRDGYTF
>15|TRBJ1-5|.|.|TRBV5-1
TGCGCCAGCAGCTTCGGGGACGGAAGCAATCAGCCCCAGCATTTT
CASSFGDGSNQPQHF
>13|TRBJ2-7|.|many|TRBV12-3/TRBV12-4
TGTGCCAGCAGTAAGACAGGAGCCTACGAGCAGTACTTC
CASSKTGAYEQYF
>21|TRBJ2-2|.|.|TRBV21-1
TGTGCCAGCAGCATACACGGACAGGGAGGATTCACGCCTGTTGGGACCGGGGAGCTGTTTTTT
CASSIHGQGGFTPVGTGELFF
>17|TRBJ2-2|.|.|TRBV15
TGTGCCACCAGCAGAGAAGTTTATAGGCGGCCCACCGGGGAGCTGTTTTTT
CATSREVYRRPTGELFF
>16|TRBJ2-3|.|few|TRBV27
TGTGCCAGCAGACCTGGAGGGCCTGGAGGGACAGATACGCAGTATTTT
CASRPGGPGGTDTQYF
>16|TRBJ2-2|TRBD1|few|TRBV11-2
TGTGCCAGCAGCCGTCCCGGGACAGGGATCACCGGGGAGCTGTTTTTT
CASSRPGTGITGELFF
>12|TRBJ2-7|.|.|TRBV10-2
TGCGCCAGCGGCCAGTTTTGGAACGAGCAGTACTTC
CASGQFWNEQYF
>16|TRBJ1-5|.|many|TRBV20-1
TGCAGTGCTAGAGACACGGGGACCCCAAGCAATCAGCCCCAGCATTTT
CSARDTGTPSNQPQHF
>13|TRBJ2-2|.|.|TRBV4-2
TGTGCCAGCAGCCAAGATCACGCCGGGGAGCTGTTTTTT
CASSQDHAGELFF
>15|TRBJ2-1|TRBD1|many|TRBV9
TGTGCCAGCAGCGTAAGGGGACAGGGTCGCAATGAGCAGTTCTTC
CASSVRGQGRNEQFF
>15|TRBJ2-5|TRBD2|few|TRBV6-2/TRBV6-3
TGTGCCAGTACAAAGCGGGAGGGCCGATGGGAGACCCAGTACTTC
CASTKREGRWETQYF
>14|TRBJ1-1|TRBD1|many|TRBV6-1
TGTGCCAGCAGTGTTACTACAGGGGCCTCTGAAGCTTTCTTT
CASSVTTGASEAFF
>12|TRBJ2-2|.|many|TRBV12-3/TRBV12-4
TGTGCCAGCATGAGGGGAACCGGGGAGCTGTTTTTT
CASMRGTGELFF
>13|TRBJ2-7|.|many|TRBV7-2
TGTGCCAGCAGCTTATCTTACGGCTACGAGCAGTACTTC
CASSLSYGYEQYF